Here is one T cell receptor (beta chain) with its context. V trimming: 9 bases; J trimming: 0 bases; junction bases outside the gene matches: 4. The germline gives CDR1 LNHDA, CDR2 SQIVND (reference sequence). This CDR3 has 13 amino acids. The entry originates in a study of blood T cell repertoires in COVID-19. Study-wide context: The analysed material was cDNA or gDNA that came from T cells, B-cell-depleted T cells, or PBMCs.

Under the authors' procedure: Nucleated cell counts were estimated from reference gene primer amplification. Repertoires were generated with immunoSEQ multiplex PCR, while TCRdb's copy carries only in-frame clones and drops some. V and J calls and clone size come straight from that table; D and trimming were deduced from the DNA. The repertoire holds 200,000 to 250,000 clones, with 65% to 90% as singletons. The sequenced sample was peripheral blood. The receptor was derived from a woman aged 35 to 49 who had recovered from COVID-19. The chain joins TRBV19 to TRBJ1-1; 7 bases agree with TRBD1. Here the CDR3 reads CASQGQMNTEAFF. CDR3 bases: TGTGCCAGCCAGGGACAGATGAACACTGAAGCTTTCTTT.